Listed here are 10 T cell receptor beta chains from one sample, sequenced in a study of human T cells and chemical hapten exposure. Using its own MiXCR run on the RACE reads, TCRdb lists one record per CDR3 protein. The profile shows 250,000 or so distinct CDR3 sequences, 7.5% to 10% of them singletons. Time point given: pre-sensitization, week 0. The treatment denotes: therapeutic diphenylcyclopropenone sensitization with weekly scalp DPC. The sequences come from whole blood, collected in connection with sensitization to the hapten diphenylcyclopropenone (DPC). These receptors originate from a woman aged 40-49 years with alopecia areata. Some clones in this sample may be carry-over from other donors' samples.

This clonotype was picked up many times. The V call is TRBV6-5, the J call TRBJ2-3; 11 bases are shared with TRBD2. The junction had 9 bases not matched to a gene; V was cut back by 2 bases and J by 2 bases. The germline V gene has CDR1 MNHEY and CDR2 SVGAGI. CDR3 length: 18 residues. The CDR3 region is CASSYRGTSGSSTDTQYF. As DNA, the CDR3 is TGTGCCAGCAGTTACCGAGGGACTAGCGGATCTTCCACAGATACGCAGTATTTT.

The DNA for the CDR3 is TGCAGTGCCCCAGGACAGGGTTCATCTGCTAACTATGGCTACACCTTC. Its translation: CSAPGQGSSANYGYTF. This chain connects TRBV20-1 to TRBJ1-2; 8 nucleotides line up with TRBD1. The V segment lost 6 bases and the J segment 0 bases; nucleotides outside the gene matches: 12. The CDR3 loop spans 16 amino acids. Per germline, CDR1 DFQATT and CDR2 SNEGSKA (reference sequence).

The chain has TRBV9 and TRBJ1-3, with 7 nucleotides matching TRBD1. Germline V lookup: CDR1 SGDLS, CDR2 YYNGEE. Trimming removed 4 bases from V and 2 bases from J; junction bases left unmatched: 9. This CDR3 contains 16 residues. CDR3 sequence reads: CASSPYPGTAGNTIYF. CDR3 sequence (DNA): TGTGCCAGCAGCCCCTACCCCGGGACAGCTGGAAACACCATATATTTT.

This sequence joins TRBV12-5 and TRBJ2-3; D remains ambiguous. V lost 7 bases and J 4 bases, leaving 6 bases between the germline ends. Germline CDR1 LGHNT, CDR2 FRNRAP. This CDR3 is built from 11 residues. The CDR3 protein is CASAQADTQYF. Written as DNA, the CDR3 is TGTGCTAGTGCGCAGGCAGATACGCAGTATTTT.

The chain combines TRBV28 with TRBJ2-7, with TRBD1 matching over 10 bases. The CDR3 totals 15 residues. Germline loops: CDR1 MDHEN, CDR2 SYDVKM. The junction had 10 bases not matched to a gene; V was cut back by 6 bases and J by 5 bases. The CDR3, as DNA: TGTGCCAGCAGGGGGGCCGGGACAGGGGACCACGAGCAGTACTTC. Protein sequence: CASRGAGTGDHEQYF.

This clonotype was picked up a small number of times. CDR3 residues: CASTLPGLELFF. Here the CDR3 DNA reads TGTGCCAGCACCCTACCGGGACTCGAACTGTTTTTT. This rearrangement joins TRBV6-6 to TRBJ1-4; TRBD1 might be the D (5 bases). The CDR3 spans 12 residues. The germline V gene has CDR1 MNHNY and CDR2 SVGAGI (reference sequence). Between the trimmed V and J ends, which lost 7 bases and 12 bases, there was a span of 15 bases.

This clonotype was recorded a few times. The rearrangement uses TRBV11-2 and TRBJ2-2; weak D call: TRBD2 (6 bases). Trimming shortened V by 5 bases and J by 1 base, and 11 bases separated the two germline ends. This CDR3 is 15 amino acids long. From germline, CDR1 is SGHAT and CDR2 FQNNGV. CDR3 residues: CASSVGTLNTGELFF. The CDR3 DNA reads as TGTGCCAGCAGCGTCGGGACTCTGAACACCGGGGAGCTGTTTTTT. Drawing the rest from reference TRBV11-2 and TRBJ2-2, the complete variable domain is EAGVAQSPRYKIIEKRQSVAFWCNPISGHATLYWYQQILGQGPKLLIQFQNNGVVDDSQLPKDRFSAERLKGVDSTLKIQPAKLEDSAVYLCASSVGTLNTGELFFGEGSRLTVL.

The chain carries TRBV25-1 and TRBJ2-7, with TRBD1 identical over 9 bases. The V and J ends lost 7 bases and 3 bases, in that order; junction bases with no gene match: 4. Germline V gene sequence: CDR1 MGHDK, CDR2 SYGVNS. This CDR3 spans 13 amino acids. The CDR3 DNA reads TGTGCCAGCACTGGGACAGGGTACTACGAGCAGTACTTC. The encoded protein is CASTGTGYYEQYF.

This clonotype has just a few counts. This chain joins TRBV12-3 or TRBV12-4 and TRBJ2-6; D assignment may be TRBD1 or TRBD2 (5 bases each). The CDR3 runs to 18 residues. Trimming cost V 2 bases and J 0 bases, with 14 bases left between them. CDR3 protein: CASSLWGPKRSGANVLTF. In nucleotides, the CDR3 is TGTGCCAGCAGTTTATGGGGACCCAAACGCTCTGGGGCCAACGTCCTGACTTTC.

The chain employs TRBV29-1 and TRBJ1-4; a possible D gene is TRBD1 (6 bases). The V end was cut by 1 base, the J end by 10 bases, with 19 bases between. This CDR3 comprises 15 residues. Per germline, CDR1 SQVTM and CDR2 ANQGSEA. The DNA of the CDR3 is TGCAGCGTTGAAGTTCGGGCCGGACAGCCTTCAAAACTGTTTTTT. Translated, it gives CSVEVRAGQPSKLFF.